This TCR beta chain was documented in a study of CD8+ T cells in alopecia areata. TCR sequencing used cDNA made by reverse transcription of extracted RNA. The method was immunoSEQ multiplex PCR; TCRdb's version includes in-frame clones alone and lacks a portion of them. The sample holds about 150,000 clones; approximately 65% are singletons and the top ten take 0.91%. The CDR3 extends over 13 amino acids. Germline loops: CDR1 GTSNPN, CDR2 SVGIG (reference sequence). V dropped 1 base and J dropped 6 bases, with 12 bases sitting between them. Indicated treatment: oral pan-JAK inhibitor, 5-10 mg twice daily.

The V call is TRBV30, the J call TRBJ1-2; D is unresolved. Source: CD4+ T cells sorted from blood, taken at week 4, from a patient treated with tofacitinib. This receptor was obtained from a human donor with alopecia areata. DNA for the CDR3: TGTGCCTGGAGTGGCCGAATGCAGAATGGCTACACCTTC. Protein: CAWSGRMQNGYTF.